The clone carrying this T cell receptor (beta chain) was observed a handful of times. What it recognizes is unknown. The data were taken from a study of T-cell memory formation after mild COVID-19. Findings and limits, study-wide: Some clones that responded were present in memory (sampled pre-infection), which suggests cross-reactive memory joined.

Per germline, CDR1 SGDLS and CDR2 YYNGEE. This CDR3 spans 14 amino acids. V lost 4 bases and J lost 2, with 11 bases in between. TCRdb reprocessed the 5' RACE reads with MiXCR, giving one entry per CDR3 protein. The sample yields under 300,000 distinct CDR3 sequences, less than 20% seen once. The V and J genes are TRBV9 and TRBJ2-3; D ambiguous. The sequenced sample consisted of PBMCs or a T cell subset sorted from them (not recorded which). This sequence was found in a man between 18 and 29 years old who had mild COVID-19 (a few samples of this study predate the infection). Cell type and time point are not known. The CDR3 protein is CASSLGIDTDTQYF. The CDR3 DNA reads as TGTGCCAGCAGCCTTGGAATCGACACAGATACGCAGTATTTT.